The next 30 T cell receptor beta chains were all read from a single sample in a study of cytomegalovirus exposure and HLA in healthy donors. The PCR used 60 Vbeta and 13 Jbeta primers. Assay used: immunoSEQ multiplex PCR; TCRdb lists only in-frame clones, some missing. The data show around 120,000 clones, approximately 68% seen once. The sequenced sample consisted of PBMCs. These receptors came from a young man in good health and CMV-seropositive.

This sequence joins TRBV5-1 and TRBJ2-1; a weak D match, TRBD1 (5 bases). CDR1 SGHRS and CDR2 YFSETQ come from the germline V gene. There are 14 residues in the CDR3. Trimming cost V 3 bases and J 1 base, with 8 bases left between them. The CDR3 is CASSWGASYNEQFF. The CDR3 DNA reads TGCGCCAGCAGCTGGGGCGCTTCCTACAATGAGCAGTTCTTC.

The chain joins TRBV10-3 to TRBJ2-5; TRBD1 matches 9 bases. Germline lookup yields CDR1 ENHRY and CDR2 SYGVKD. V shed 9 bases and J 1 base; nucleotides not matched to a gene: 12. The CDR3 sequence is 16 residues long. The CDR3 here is CAIGQGKGQVQETQYF. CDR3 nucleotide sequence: TGTGCCATAGGACAGGGGAAGGGGCAAGTCCAAGAGACCCAGTACTTC.

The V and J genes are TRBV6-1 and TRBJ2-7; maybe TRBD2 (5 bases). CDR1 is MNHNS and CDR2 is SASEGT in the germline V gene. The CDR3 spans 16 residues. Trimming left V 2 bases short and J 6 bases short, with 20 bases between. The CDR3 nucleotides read TGTGCCAGCAGTGAAAGGAGGAGGAACTACCCTGGCGAGCAGTACTTC. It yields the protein CASSERRRNYPGEQYF.

CDR3 sequence (DNA): TGTGCCAGCAGCCCGGGACAGGGGGCCTACGAGCAGTACTTC. Translating it yields CASSPGQGAYEQYF. V and J are TRBV6-5 and TRBJ2-7, with 11 nucleotides matching TRBD1. The J segment lost 2 bases and the V segment lost 6 bases, leaving 3 bases of the junction unmatched. The CDR3 contains 14 residues. Germline V gene lookup returns CDR1 MNHEY and CDR2 SVGAGI.

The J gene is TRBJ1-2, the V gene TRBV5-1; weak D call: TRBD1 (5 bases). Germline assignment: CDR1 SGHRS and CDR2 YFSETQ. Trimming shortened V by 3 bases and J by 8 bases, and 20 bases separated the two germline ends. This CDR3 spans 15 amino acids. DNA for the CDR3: TGCGCCAGCAGCTATATCGGGGGACCCTTTGTCGGCTACACCTTC. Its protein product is CASSYIGGPFVGYTF.

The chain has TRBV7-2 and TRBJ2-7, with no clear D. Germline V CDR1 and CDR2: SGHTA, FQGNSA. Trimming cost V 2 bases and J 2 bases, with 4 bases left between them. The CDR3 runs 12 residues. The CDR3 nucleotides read TGTGCCAGCAGCTTATATCCCTACGAGCAGTACTTC. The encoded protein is CASSLYPYEQYF.

The CDR3 spells CASSEGVRERYTGELFF. The CDR3 nucleotides are TGTGCCAGCAGTGAAGGGGTGCGGGAACGGTACACCGGGGAGCTGTTTTTT. V usage is TRBV6-1 and J usage is TRBJ2-2, with D tentatively TRBD2 (6 bases). Germline V lookup: CDR1 MNHNS, CDR2 SASEGT. V was clipped by 1 base and J by 3 bases, with 15 bases between them. This CDR3 is built from 17 residues.

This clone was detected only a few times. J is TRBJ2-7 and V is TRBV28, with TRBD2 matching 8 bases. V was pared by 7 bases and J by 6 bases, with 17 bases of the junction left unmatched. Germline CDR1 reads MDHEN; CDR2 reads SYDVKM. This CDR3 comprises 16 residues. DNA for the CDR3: TGTGCCAGCACCACTATCACCACGGGGGGGAGCAGCGAGCAGTACTTC. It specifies CASTTITTGGSSEQYF.

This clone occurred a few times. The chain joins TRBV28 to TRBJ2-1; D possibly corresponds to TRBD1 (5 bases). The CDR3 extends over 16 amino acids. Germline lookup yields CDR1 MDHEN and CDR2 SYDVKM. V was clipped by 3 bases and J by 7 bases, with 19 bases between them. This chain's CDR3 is CASSLIQGLGENEQFF. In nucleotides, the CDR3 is TGTGCCAGCAGTTTGATACAAGGTTTAGGGGAAAATGAGCAGTTCTTC.

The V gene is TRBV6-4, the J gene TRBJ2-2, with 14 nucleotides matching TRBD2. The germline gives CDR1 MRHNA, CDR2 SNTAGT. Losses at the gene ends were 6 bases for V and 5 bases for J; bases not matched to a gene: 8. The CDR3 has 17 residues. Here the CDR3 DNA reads TGTGCCAGCAGCCCCGGGACTAGCGGGAGTAGTACCGGGGAGCTGTTTTTT. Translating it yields CASSPGTSGSSTGELFF.

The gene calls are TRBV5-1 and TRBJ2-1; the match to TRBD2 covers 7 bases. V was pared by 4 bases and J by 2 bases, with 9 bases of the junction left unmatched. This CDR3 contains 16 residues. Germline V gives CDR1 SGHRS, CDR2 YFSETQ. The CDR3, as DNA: TGCGCCAGCAGCCTCTCGGCGGGAGCGACCTACAATGAGCAGTTCTTC. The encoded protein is CASSLSAGATYNEQFF.

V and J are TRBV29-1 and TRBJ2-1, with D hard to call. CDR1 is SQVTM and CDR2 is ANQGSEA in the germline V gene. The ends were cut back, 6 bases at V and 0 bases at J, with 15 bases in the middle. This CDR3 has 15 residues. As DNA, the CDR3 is TGCAGCGTCGCGTATCCCCGGAGCTCCTACAATGAGCAGTTCTTC. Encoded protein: CSVAYPRSSYNEQFF.

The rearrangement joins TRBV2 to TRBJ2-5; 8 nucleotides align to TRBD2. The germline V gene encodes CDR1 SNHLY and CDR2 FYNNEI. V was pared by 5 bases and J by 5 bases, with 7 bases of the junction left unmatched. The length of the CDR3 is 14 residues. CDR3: CASSRFSGEETQYF. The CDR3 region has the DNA TGTGCCAGCAGTAGGTTTAGCGGGGAGGAGACCCAGTACTTC.

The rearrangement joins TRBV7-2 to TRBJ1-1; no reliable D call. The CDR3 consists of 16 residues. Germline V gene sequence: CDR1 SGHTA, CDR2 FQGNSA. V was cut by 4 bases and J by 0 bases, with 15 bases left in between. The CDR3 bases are TGTGCCAGCAGCTCAGCCCTAACGAGGTTGAACACTGAAGCTTTCTTT. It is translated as CASSSALTRLNTEAFF.

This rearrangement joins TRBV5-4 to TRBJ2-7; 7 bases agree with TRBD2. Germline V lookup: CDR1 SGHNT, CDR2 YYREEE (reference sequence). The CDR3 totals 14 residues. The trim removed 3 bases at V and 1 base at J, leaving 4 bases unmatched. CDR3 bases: TGTGCCAGCAGCTCTGGCGGGGGTTCCTACGAGCAGTACTTC. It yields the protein CASSSGGGSYEQYF.

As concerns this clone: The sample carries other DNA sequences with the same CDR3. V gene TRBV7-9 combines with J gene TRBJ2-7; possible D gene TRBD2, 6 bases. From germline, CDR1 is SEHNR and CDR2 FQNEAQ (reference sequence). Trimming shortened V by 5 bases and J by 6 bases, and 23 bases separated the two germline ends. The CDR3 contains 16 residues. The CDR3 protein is CASSAFVETRDPEQYF. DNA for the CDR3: TGTGCCAGCAGCGCGTTTGTCGAGACTAGGGACCCCGAGCAGTACTTC.

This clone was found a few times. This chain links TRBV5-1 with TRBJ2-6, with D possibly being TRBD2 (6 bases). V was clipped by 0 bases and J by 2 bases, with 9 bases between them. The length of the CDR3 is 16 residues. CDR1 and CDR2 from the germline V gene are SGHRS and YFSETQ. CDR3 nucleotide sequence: TGCGCCAGCAGCTTGGCCGGGGGTGCTGGGGCCAACGTCCTGACTTTC. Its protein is CASSLAGGAGANVLTF.

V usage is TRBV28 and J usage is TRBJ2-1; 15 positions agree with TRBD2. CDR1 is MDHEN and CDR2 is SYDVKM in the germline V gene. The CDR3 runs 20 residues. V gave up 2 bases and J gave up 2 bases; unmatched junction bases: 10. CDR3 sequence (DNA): TGTGCCAGCAGTTTAAATTTAGGACTAGCGGGAGGGGATACCTACAATGAGCAGTTCTTC. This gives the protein CASSLNLGLAGGDTYNEQFF.

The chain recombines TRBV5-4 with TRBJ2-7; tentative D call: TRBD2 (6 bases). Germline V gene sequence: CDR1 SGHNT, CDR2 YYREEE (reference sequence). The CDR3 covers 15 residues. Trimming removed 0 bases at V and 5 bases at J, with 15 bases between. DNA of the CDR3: TGTGCCAGCAGCTTGGATCTCGGGAGTGGCAACGAGCAGTACTTC. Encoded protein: CASSLDLGSGNEQYF.

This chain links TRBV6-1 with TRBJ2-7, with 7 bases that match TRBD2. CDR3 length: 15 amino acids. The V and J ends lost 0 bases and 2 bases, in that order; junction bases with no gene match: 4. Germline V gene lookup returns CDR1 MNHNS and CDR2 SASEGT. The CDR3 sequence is CASSEALLAAYEQYF. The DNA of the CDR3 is TGTGCCAGCAGTGAAGCGCTCCTAGCGGCCTACGAGCAGTACTTC.

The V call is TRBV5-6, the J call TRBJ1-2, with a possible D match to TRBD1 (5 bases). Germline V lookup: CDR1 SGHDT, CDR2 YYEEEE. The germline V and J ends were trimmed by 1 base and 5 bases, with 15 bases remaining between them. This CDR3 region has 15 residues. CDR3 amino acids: CASSLFSGAAYGYTF. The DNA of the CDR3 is TGTGCCAGCAGCTTGTTCTCTGGGGCGGCGTATGGCTACACCTTC.

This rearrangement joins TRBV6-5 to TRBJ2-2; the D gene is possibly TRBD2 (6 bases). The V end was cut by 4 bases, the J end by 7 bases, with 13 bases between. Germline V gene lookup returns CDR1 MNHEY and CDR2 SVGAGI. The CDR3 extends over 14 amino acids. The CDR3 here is CASSSGGVDGELFF. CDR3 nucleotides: TGTGCCAGCAGTTCTGGAGGGGTGGACGGGGAGCTGTTTTTT.

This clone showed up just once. CDR3 loop: CASSEGQLYYEQYF. For the CDR3, the DNA is TGCGCCAGCAGTGAAGGACAGTTGTACTACGAGCAGTACTTC. J is TRBJ2-7 and V is TRBV10-1; maybe TRBD1 (6 bases). CDR3 length: 14 residues. The V end was cut by 3 bases, the J end by 3 bases, with 12 bases between. The V gene's germline CDR1 is WNHNN and CDR2 SYGVQD (reference sequence).

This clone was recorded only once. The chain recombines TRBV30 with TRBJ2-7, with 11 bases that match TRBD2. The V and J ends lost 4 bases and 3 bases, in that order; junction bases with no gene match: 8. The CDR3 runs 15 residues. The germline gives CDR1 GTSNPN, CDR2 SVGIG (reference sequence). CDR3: CAWNQGGLADYEQYF. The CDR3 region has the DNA TGTGCCTGGAACCAGGGGGGACTAGCGGACTACGAGCAGTACTTC.

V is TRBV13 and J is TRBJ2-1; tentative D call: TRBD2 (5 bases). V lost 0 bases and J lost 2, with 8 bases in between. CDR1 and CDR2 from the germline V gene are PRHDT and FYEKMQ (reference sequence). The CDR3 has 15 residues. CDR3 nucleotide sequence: TGTGCCAGCAGCTTAGGGCGGGTCGCCTACAATGAGCAGTTCTTC. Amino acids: CASSLGRVAYNEQFF.

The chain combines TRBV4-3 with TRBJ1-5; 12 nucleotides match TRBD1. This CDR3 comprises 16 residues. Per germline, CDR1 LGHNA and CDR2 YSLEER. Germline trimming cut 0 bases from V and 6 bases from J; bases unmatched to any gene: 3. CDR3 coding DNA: TGCGCCAGCAGCCAAGATGGGACAGGGGGCTTTCAGCCCCAGCATTTT. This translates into CASSQDGTGGFQPQHF.

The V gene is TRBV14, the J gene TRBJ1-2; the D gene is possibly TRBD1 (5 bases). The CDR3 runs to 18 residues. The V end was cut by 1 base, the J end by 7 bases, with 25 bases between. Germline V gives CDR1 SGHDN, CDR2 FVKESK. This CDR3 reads CASSQVRGGGARVSGYTF. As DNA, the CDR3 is TGTGCCAGCAGCCAAGTGAGGGGAGGAGGGGCCAGGGTAAGTGGCTACACCTTC.

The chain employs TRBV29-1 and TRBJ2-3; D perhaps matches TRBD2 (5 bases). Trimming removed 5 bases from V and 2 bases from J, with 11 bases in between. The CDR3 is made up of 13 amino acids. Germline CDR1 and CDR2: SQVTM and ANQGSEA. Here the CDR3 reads CSVNLRVTDTQYF. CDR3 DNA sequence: TGCAGCGTTAATCTGCGGGTCACAGATACGCAGTATTTT.

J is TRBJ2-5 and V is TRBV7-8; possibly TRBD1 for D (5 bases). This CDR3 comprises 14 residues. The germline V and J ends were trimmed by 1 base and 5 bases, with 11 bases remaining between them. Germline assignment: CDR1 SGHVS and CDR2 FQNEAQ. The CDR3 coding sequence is TGTGCCAGCAGCTTAGGGGCAGGGTTGGAGACCCAGTACTTC. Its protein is CASSLGAGLETQYF.

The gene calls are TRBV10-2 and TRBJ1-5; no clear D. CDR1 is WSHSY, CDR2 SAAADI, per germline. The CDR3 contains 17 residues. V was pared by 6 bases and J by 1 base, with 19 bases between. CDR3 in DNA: TGCGCCAGCAGGGAGGGAGGGATGTTGCGGAGCAATCAGCCCCAGCATTTT. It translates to CASREGGMLRSNQPQHF.